This T cell receptor beta chain was sequenced in a study of cytomegalovirus exposure and HLA in healthy donors. Profiled with immunoSEQ multiplex PCR; TCRdb holds only in-frame clones, not every one. Here the sample spans about 49,000 clones, around 94% being singletons. Germline loops: CDR1 LNHNV, CDR2 YYDKDF (reference sequence). The CDR3 sequence is 19 residues long. V dropped 0 bases and J dropped 0; count of bases not matched to a gene: 6. Sequenced sample: PBMCs. This sequence originates from a man between 18 and 35 years old in good health and CMV-seronegative. The chain links TRBV15 to TRBJ2-6, with 9 bases fitting TRBD1. CDR3 in DNA: TGTGCCACCAGCAGAGATCCGGGGACAGGGCTCTCTGGGGCCAACGTCCTGACTTTC. Its translation: CATSRDPGTGLSGANVLTF.